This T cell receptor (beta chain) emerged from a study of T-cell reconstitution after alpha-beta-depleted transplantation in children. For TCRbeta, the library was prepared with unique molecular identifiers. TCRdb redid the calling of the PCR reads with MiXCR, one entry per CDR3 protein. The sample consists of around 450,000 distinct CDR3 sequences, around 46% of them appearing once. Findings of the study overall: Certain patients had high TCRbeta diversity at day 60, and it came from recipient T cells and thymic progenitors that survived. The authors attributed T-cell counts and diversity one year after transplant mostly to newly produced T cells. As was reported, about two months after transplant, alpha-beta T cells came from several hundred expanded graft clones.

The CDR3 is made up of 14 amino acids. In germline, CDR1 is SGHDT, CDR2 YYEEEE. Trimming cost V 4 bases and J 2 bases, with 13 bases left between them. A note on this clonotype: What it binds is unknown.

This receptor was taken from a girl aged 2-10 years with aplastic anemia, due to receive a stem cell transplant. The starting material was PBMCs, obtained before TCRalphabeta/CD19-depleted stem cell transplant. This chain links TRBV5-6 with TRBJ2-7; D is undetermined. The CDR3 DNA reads TGTGCCAGCAGCGTCATGGGCGTCCCCTACGAGCAGTACTTC. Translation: CASSVMGVPYEQYF. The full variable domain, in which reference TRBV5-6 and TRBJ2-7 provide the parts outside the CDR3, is DAGVTQSPTHLIKTRGQQVTLRCSPKSGHDTVSWYQQALGQGPQFIFQYYEEEERQRGNFPDRFSGHQFPNYSSELNVNALLLGDSALYLCASSVMGVPYEQYFGPGTRLTVT.